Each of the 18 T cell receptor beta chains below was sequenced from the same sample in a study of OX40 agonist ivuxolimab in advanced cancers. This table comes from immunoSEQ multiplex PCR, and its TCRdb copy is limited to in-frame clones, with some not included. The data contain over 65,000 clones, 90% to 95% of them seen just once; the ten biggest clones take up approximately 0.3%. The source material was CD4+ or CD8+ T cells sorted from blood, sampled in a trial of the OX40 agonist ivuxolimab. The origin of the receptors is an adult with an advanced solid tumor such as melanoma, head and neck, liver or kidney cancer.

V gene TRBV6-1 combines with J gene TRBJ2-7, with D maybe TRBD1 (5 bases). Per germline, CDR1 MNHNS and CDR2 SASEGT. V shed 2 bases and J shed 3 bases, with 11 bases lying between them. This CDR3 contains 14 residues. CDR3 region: CASSESPGFYEQYF. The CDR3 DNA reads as TGTGCCAGCAGTGAATCTCCAGGGTTCTACGAGCAGTACTTC.

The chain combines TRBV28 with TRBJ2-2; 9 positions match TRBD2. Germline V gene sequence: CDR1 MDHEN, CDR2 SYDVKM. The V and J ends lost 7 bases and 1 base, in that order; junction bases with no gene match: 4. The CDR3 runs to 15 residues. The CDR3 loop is CASKGAGGNTGELFF. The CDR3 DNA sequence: TGTGCCAGCAAGGGAGCGGGGGGGAACACCGGGGAGCTGTTTTTT.

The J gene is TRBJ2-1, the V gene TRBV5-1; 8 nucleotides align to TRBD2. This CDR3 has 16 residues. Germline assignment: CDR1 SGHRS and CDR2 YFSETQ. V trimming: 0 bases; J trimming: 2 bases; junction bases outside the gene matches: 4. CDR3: CASSLDPGGTYNEQFF. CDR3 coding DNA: TGCGCCAGCAGCTTGGATCCGGGAGGGACCTACAATGAGCAGTTCTTC.

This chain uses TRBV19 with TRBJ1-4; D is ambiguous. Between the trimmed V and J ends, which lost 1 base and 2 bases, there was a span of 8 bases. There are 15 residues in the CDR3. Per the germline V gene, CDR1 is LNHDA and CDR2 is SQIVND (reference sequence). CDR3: CASSIARGTNEKLFF. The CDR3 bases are TGTGCCAGTAGTATAGCCCGCGGCACTAATGAAAAACTGTTTTTT.

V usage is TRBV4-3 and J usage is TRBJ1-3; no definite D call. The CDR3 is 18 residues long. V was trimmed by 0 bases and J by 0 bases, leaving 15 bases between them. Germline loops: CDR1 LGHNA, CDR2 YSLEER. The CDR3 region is CASSQDGRAGISGNTIYF. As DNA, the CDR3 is TGCGCCAGCAGCCAAGACGGAAGGGCGGGGATCTCTGGAAACACCATATATTTT.

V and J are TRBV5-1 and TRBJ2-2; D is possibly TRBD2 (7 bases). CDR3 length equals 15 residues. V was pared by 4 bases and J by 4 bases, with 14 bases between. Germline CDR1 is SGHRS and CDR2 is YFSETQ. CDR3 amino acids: CASSPGGLATGELFF. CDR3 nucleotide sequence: TGCGCCAGCAGCCCCGGGGGGCTGGCCACCGGGGAGCTGTTTTTT.

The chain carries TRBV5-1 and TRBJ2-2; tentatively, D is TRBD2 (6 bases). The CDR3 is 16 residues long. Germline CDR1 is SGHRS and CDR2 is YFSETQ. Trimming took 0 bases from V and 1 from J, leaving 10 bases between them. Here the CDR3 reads CASSLGLRGNTGELFF. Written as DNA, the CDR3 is TGCGCCAGCAGCTTGGGCTTGCGGGGGAACACCGGGGAGCTGTTTTTT.

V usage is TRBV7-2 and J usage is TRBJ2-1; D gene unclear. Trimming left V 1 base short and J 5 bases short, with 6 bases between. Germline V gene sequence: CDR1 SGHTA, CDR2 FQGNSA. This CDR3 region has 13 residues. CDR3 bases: TGTGCCAGCAGCTTAGGGTTGAACAATGAGCAGTTCTTC. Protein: CASSLGLNNEQFF.

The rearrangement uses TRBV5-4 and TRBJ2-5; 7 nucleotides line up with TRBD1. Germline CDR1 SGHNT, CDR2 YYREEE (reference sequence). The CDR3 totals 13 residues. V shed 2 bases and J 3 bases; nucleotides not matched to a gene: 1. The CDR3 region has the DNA TGTGCCAGCAGCTTCAGGGGGAAAGAGACCCAGTACTTC. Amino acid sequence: CASSFRGKETQYF.

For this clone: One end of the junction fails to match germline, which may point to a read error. The CDR3 DNA follows: TGTGCCGGCAGGTCAGGGTCCTACGAGCAGTACTTC. Translation gives CAGRSGSYEQYF. V is TRBV6-6 and J is TRBJ2-7, with D possibly being TRBD1 (5 bases). The CDR3 loop spans 12 amino acids. Germline CDR1 is MNHNY and CDR2 is SVGAGI (reference sequence).

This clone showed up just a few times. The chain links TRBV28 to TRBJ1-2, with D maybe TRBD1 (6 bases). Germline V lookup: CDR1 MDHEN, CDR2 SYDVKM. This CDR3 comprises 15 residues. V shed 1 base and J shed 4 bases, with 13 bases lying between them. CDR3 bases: TGTGCCAGCAGTTTATCGGGGGGGCAGGCCTATGGCTACACCTTC. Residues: CASSLSGGQAYGYTF.

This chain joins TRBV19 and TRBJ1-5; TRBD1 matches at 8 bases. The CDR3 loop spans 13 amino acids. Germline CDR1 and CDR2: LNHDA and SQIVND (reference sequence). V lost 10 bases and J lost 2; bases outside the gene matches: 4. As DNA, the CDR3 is TGTGCCACCCAGGACAGGGGCAATCAGCCCCAGCATTTT. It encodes CATQDRGNQPQHF.

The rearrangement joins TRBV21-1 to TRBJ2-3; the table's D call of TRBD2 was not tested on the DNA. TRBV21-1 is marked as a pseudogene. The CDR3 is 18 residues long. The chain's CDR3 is CASRPIHETSGRADTQYF. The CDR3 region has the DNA TGTGCCAGCAGACCGATTCATGAGACTAGCGGGAGGGCGGATACGCAGTATTTT.

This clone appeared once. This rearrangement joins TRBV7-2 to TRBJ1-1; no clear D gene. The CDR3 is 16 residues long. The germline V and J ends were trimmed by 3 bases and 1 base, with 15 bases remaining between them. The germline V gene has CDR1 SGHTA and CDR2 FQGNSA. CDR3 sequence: CASSFFTPGRNTEAFF. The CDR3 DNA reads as TGTGCCAGCAGCTTTTTTACTCCGGGGAGGAACACTGAAGCTTTCTTT.

CDR3 in amino acids: CASSLVGTSGENEQFF. As DNA, the CDR3 is TGTGCCAGCAGCTTAGTGGGGACTAGCGGGGAGAATGAGCAGTTCTTC. The J gene is TRBJ2-1, the V gene TRBV7-2; 13 positions match TRBD2. The CDR3 extends over 16 amino acids. V lost 1 base, J lost 7 bases, and 4 bases stayed unmatched. CDR1 and CDR2 (germline): SGHTA, FQGNSA. Full variable domain (outside the CDR3, taken from reference TRBV7-2 and TRBJ2-1): GAGVSQSPSNKVTEKGKDVELRCDPISGHTALYWYRQSLGQGLEFLIYFQGNSAPDKSGLPSDRFSAERTGGSVSTLTIQRTQQEDSAVYLCASSLVGTSGENEQFFGPGTRLTVL.

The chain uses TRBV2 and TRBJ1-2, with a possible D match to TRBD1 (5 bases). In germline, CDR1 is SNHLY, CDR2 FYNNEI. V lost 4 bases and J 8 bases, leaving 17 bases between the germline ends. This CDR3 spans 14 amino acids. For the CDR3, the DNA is TGTGCCAGCAGTGTGATGGACACCGATTGGGGCTACACCTTC. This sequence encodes CASSVMDTDWGYTF.

This chain's CDR3 is CASSLGPGTANTGELFF. The CDR3 DNA sequence: TGTGCCAGCAGCTTGGGGCCCGGGACAGCAAACACCGGGGAGCTGTTTTTT. The rearrangement uses TRBV5-4 and TRBJ2-2; 7 nucleotides line up with TRBD1. The CDR3 loop spans 17 amino acids. Trimming at V came to 0 bases and at J to 2 bases, leaving 7 bases not matched to a gene. Germline V gene lookup returns CDR1 SGHNT and CDR2 YYREEE (reference sequence).

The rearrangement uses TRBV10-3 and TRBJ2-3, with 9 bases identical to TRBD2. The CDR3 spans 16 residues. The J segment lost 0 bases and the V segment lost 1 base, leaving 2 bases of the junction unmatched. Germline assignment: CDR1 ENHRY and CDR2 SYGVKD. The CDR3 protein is CAISEWLAGSTDTQYF. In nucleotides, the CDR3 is TGTGCCATCAGTGAGTGGCTAGCGGGAAGCACAGATACGCAGTATTTT.